The T cell receptor (beta chain) under discussion was sequenced for a study of blood T cell repertoires in COVID-19. Produced via immunoSEQ multiplex PCR; TCRdb's table is partial and in-frame only. The top ten hold 4.1% of the sample, which has roughly 100,000 clones, over 75% seen once. Trimming pared 0 bases from V and 0 bases from J, leaving 6 bases between. The CDR3 covers 14 residues. CDR1 and CDR2 from the germline V gene are GTSNPN and SVGIG (reference sequence). The chain has TRBV30 and TRBJ2-1, with D hard to call. Specimen: peripheral blood. This clonotype originated in a man aged 50 to 59 with acute or convalescent COVID-19. Here the CDR3 reads CAWSVRSSYNEQFF. CDR3 DNA sequence: TGTGCCTGGAGTGTAAGGAGCTCCTACAATGAGCAGTTCTTC.